Shown below are 28 T cell receptor beta chains from a single sample sequenced in a study of early T cells in non-severe SARS-CoV-2 infection. TCRdb re-called the 5' RACE reads with MiXCR, one entry per CDR3 protein. The data show about 87,000 distinct CDR3 sequences, 12% to 15% seen once. Material: whole blood. These receptors all come from an adult who was a healthcare worker with PCR-confirmed SARS-CoV-2 infection or an uninfected control (not recorded which).

This clonotype was counted a few times. This chain connects TRBV29-1 to TRBJ1-1, with a tentative D call TRBD1 (6 bases). The CDR3 loop spans 16 amino acids. The V gene lost 4 bases and the J gene lost 4 bases, with 22 bases spanning the gap. The germline CDR1 and CDR2 sequences are SQVTM and ANQGSEA. The CDR3 sequence is CSVARDIRLVSTEAFF. The DNA of the CDR3 is TGCAGCGTTGCCCGGGACATTCGTTTGGTCAGCACTGAAGCTTTCTTT.

This clonotype was recorded many times. The V and J genes are TRBV5-6 and TRBJ2-4, with TRBD1 matching 9 bases. V lost 4 bases and J lost 2; bases outside the gene matches: 7. This CDR3 contains 16 residues. Germline assignment: CDR1 SGHDT and CDR2 YYEEEE. CDR3 residues: CASSPGQGGPKNIQYF. In DNA form, the CDR3 reads TGTGCCAGCAGCCCGGGACAGGGAGGTCCCAAAAACATTCAGTACTTC. Full variable domain (rest looked up from reference TRBV5-6 and TRBJ2-4): DAGVTQSPTHLIKTRGQQVTLRCSPKSGHDTVSWYQQALGQGPQFIFQYYEEEERQRGNFPDRFSGHQFPNYSSELNVNALLLGDSALYLCASSPGQGGPKNIQYFGAGTRLSVL.

This clonotype came up a few times. V and J are TRBV5-1 and TRBJ2-5; 8 bases map to TRBD2. The J segment lost 1 base and the V segment lost 0 bases, leaving 11 bases of the junction unmatched. Germline CDR1 and CDR2: SGHRS and YFSETQ. The length of the CDR3 is 18 residues. CDR3 protein: CASSLDPLGTRSQETQYF. CDR3 DNA sequence: TGCGCCAGCAGCTTGGACCCTCTTGGGACTAGGAGCCAAGAGACCCAGTACTTC.

V usage is TRBV28 and J usage is TRBJ2-5; 12 bases map to TRBD2. The CDR3 consists of 16 residues. Trimming at V came to 2 bases and at J to 4 bases, leaving 5 bases not matched to a gene. Germline assignment: CDR1 MDHEN and CDR2 SYDVKM. The CDR3 reads CASSLPSGGARETQYF. The CDR3 bases are TGTGCCAGCAGTTTACCTAGCGGGGGGGCTAGAGAGACCCAGTACTTC.

The chain recombines TRBV7-2 with TRBJ2-2; 10 bases align to TRBD1. Germline assignment: CDR1 SGHTA and CDR2 FQGNSA. Germline trimming cut 2 bases from V and 5 bases from J; bases unmatched to any gene: 8. This CDR3 is built from 17 residues. In DNA, the CDR3 is TGTGCCAGCAGCTTATTAGGACAGGGGGTTTATACCGGGGAGCTGTTTTTT. As protein: CASSLLGQGVYTGELFF.

This clonotype was picked up a small number of times. CDR3 residues: CSARDRVDTQYF. In nucleotides, the CDR3 is TGCAGTGCTAGAGATCGGGTGGATACGCAGTATTTT. The chain employs TRBV20-1 and TRBJ2-3; unclear D gene. This CDR3 comprises 12 residues. Trimming shortened V by 0 bases and J by 6 bases, and 7 bases separated the two germline ends. Germline V lookup: CDR1 DFQATT, CDR2 SNEGSKA (reference sequence).

Turning to this clonotype: This could be a read error, since a much larger clone is one nucleotide away. The chain combines TRBV7-6 with TRBJ1-1; possible D gene TRBD1, 6 bases. V lost 5 bases and J lost 4, with 11 bases in between. The CDR3 contains 13 residues. Germline V gene lookup returns CDR1 SGHVS and CDR2 FNYEAQ. This CDR3 reads CASSPQGFTEAFF. The CDR3 nucleotides are TGTGCCAGCAGCCCGCAGGGGTTCACTGAAGCTTTCTTT.

This clonotype has a handful of counts. The gene calls are TRBV20-1 and TRBJ2-7; 7 positions match TRBD1. Germline loops: CDR1 DFQATT, CDR2 SNEGSKA (reference sequence). The CDR3 spans 14 residues. V shed 5 bases, J shed 3 bases, and the junction held 10 bases outside the gene matches. The CDR3 DNA reads as TGCAGTGCTCAGACAGGGTTTAATGACTACGAGCAGTACTTC. Its translation: CSAQTGFNDYEQYF.

This clonotype was observed many times. Its ends do not fully match the called genes, so a read error is possible. V gene TRBV5-1 combines with J gene TRBJ2-5, with no clear D. The CDR3 consists of 11 residues. CDR1 is SGHRS and CDR2 is YFSETQ in the germline V gene. The CDR3 loop is CASSLQETQYF. The DNA of the CDR3 is TGTGCCAGCAGTTTACAAGAGACCCAGTACTTC.

This chain links TRBV12-3 or TRBV12-4 with TRBJ2-3; 13 bases match TRBD2. The CDR3 runs to 17 residues. The trim removed 6 bases at V and 3 bases at J, leaving 9 bases unmatched. CDR3 residues: CASRITGLAGLTDTQYF. DNA for the CDR3: TGTGCCAGCAGAATCACGGGACTAGCGGGGTTGACAGATACGCAGTATTTT.

This clonotype was detected many times. The genes are TRBV28 and TRBJ1-5; no definite D call. This CDR3 region has 11 residues. V was clipped by 6 bases and J by 11 bases, with 11 bases between them. The V gene's germline CDR1 is MDHEN and CDR2 SYDVKM. This CDR3 is CASSLAGTQHF. The CDR3 nucleotides are TGTGCCAGCAGCCTCGCTGGGACCCAGCATTTT.

There are many counts of this clonotype. The chain combines TRBV12-3 or TRBV12-4 with TRBJ2-7; D possibly corresponds to TRBD1 (6 bases). The CDR3 spans 14 residues. The V end lost 6 bases, the J end lost 3 bases, and 15 bases lay between the germline ends. CDR3 residues: CASSDSDRDYEQYF. The CDR3 DNA follows: TGTGCCAGCAGCGACTCGGACAGAGACTACGAGCAGTACTTC.

This clonotype occurred a few times. The chain combines TRBV10-2 with TRBJ2-2, with no clear D. The CDR3 runs to 11 residues. The germline V gene has CDR1 WSHSY and CDR2 SAAADI. V was pared by 3 bases and J by 6 bases, with 2 bases between. Here the CDR3 DNA reads TGCGCCAGCAGTGAACCCGGGGAGCTGTTTTTT. As protein: CASSEPGELFF.

This clonotype showed up just a few times. The V and J genes are TRBV4-3 and TRBJ2-1; possible D gene TRBD1, 6 bases. This CDR3 is built from 17 residues. V lost 0 bases to trimming and J lost 6 bases, with 18 bases between them. The germline V gene encodes CDR1 LGHNA and CDR2 YSLEER. In DNA, the CDR3 is TGCGCCAGCAGCCAAGAGGAACAGGGTCTAGAAATCAATGAGCAGTTCTTC. Translated: CASSQEEQGLEINEQFF.

This clonotype appeared many times. This sequence joins TRBV29-1 and TRBJ1-2, with no clear D. V was pared by 3 bases and J by 4 bases, with 9 bases between. CDR1 and CDR2 from the germline V gene are SQVTM and ANQGSEA. This CDR3 spans 12 amino acids. This CDR3 reads CSVEGSRYGYTF. Written as DNA, the CDR3 is TGCAGCGTTGAGGGCAGCCGCTATGGCTACACCTTC.

This clonotype showed up just a few times. The J gene is TRBJ2-3, the V gene TRBV5-1; 10 bases align to TRBD1. The CDR3 totals 15 residues. Germline loops: CDR1 SGHRS, CDR2 YFSETQ. Trimming at V came to 2 bases and at J to 7 bases, leaving 7 bases not matched to a gene. Written as DNA, the CDR3 is TGCGCCAGCAGCTTAGGGGGGACAGGGGAATATACGCAGTATTTT. It is translated as CASSLGGTGEYTQYF.

This chain uses TRBV12-3 or TRBV12-4 with TRBJ1-1, with D hard to call. The CDR3 sequence is 10 residues long. The V end was cut by 10 bases, the J end by 1 base, with 4 bases between. The CDR3: CANSNTEAFF. CDR3 in DNA: TGTGCCAATTCGAACACTGAAGCTTTCTTT.

This chain connects TRBV7-2 to TRBJ2-1, with TRBD2 as a possible D gene (5 bases). The CDR3 totals 15 residues. Germline V gene sequence: CDR1 SGHTA, CDR2 FQGNSA. V gave up 0 bases and J gave up 1 base, with 7 bases separating them. The CDR3 DNA reads as TGTGCCAGCAGCTTAGCCGGGGTATCCTACAATGAGCAGTTCTTC. Translated: CASSLAGVSYNEQFF.

This chain joins TRBV24-1 and TRBJ2-1; 8 bases map to TRBD1. The CDR3 extends over 16 amino acids. J gave up 4 bases and V 5 bases, and 9 bases lay outside the gene matches. The V gene's germline CDR1 is KGHDR and CDR2 SFDVKD. The CDR3 DNA is TGTGCCACCAGTGCCTACGGACAGGGCGGGTACAATGAGCAGTTCTTC. Amino acids: CATSAYGQGGYNEQFF.

In its sample, this clonotype was seen many times. The rearrangement uses TRBV29-1 and TRBJ2-3; D possibly corresponds to TRBD1 (7 bases). Trimming removed 6 bases from V and 3 bases from J, with 10 bases in between. The CDR3 contains 12 residues. Looked up from germline, CDR1 is SQVTM and CDR2 is ANQGSEA. CDR3 in amino acids: CSVRGDTDTQYF. The CDR3 nucleotides are TGCAGCGTCAGGGGGGATACAGATACGCAGTATTTT.

The chain carries TRBV20-1 and TRBJ2-7; 14 nucleotides match TRBD2. The CDR3 contains 14 residues. The V segment lost 0 bases and the J segment 6 bases; nucleotides outside the gene matches: 1. Germline V gene sequence: CDR1 DFQATT, CDR2 SNEGSKA (reference sequence). The CDR3 DNA is TGCAGTGCTAGAGAAGGGACTAGCGGGGGCGAGCAGTACTTC. Translated: CSAREGTSGGEQYF.

This clonotype was picked up a small number of times. J is TRBJ1-1 and V is TRBV7-2, with 8 bases that match TRBD1. This CDR3 is 13 amino acids long. Germline CDR1 SGHTA, CDR2 FQGNSA. V shed 5 bases, J shed 11 bases, and the junction held 10 bases outside the gene matches. The CDR3 sequence: CASSTGQVPGAFF. CDR3 nucleotide sequence: TGTGCCAGCAGCACGGGACAGGTTCCCGGGGCTTTCTTT.

In this sample, this clonotype turned up many times. The chain combines TRBV28 with TRBJ2-7, with 11 bases that match TRBD1. The trim removed 5 bases at V and 5 bases at J, leaving 8 bases unmatched. Germline assignment: CDR1 MDHEN and CDR2 SYDVKM. This CDR3 is built from 15 residues. The DNA for the CDR3 is TGTGCCAGCAGTCCCCGCGGACAGGGGGCCCACGAGCAGTACTTC. Protein: CASSPRGQGAHEQYF.

This rearrangement joins TRBV6-5 to TRBJ1-5; maybe TRBD1 (5 bases). V was trimmed by 0 bases and J by 6 bases, leaving 9 bases between them. The CDR3 contains 14 residues. The germline V gene encodes CDR1 MNHEY and CDR2 SVGAGI. The CDR3 nucleotides are TGTGCCAGCAGTTACTCGAGTGGGGGTCAGCCCCAGCATTTT. Its translation: CASSYSSGGQPQHF.

Only a few counts were recorded for this clonotype. J is TRBJ1-3 and V is TRBV6-6; 7 positions agree with TRBD1. The germline CDR1 and CDR2 sequences are MNHNY and SVGAGI (reference sequence). The CDR3 extends over 17 amino acids. V was pared by 4 bases and J by 0 bases, with 9 bases of the junction left unmatched. The CDR3 loop is CASSLTGARSSGNTIYF. The CDR3 nucleotides are TGTGCCAGCAGTTTAACAGGGGCGAGGAGCTCTGGAAACACCATATATTTT.

The chain carries TRBV11-2 and TRBJ1-6; 9 bases agree with TRBD1. V was clipped by 3 bases and J by 6 bases; unmatched bases: 3. There are 15 residues in the CDR3. Germline CDR1 SGHAT, CDR2 FQNNGV. The CDR3 region has the DNA TGTGCCAGCAGCTTGTCGACAGGGGGTAATTCACCCCTCCACTTT. Translating it yields CASSLSTGGNSPLHF.

There are many counts of this clonotype. The genes are TRBV7-6 and TRBJ2-7, with D perhaps matching TRBD1 or TRBD2 (6 bases each). CDR1 and CDR2 (germline): SGHVS, FNYEAQ. CDR3 length: 18 residues. Deletions cut 5 bases from V and 3 bases from J, with 26 bases between. Written as DNA, the CDR3 is TGTGCCAGCAGCCCCAACATCCCTGGAGGGACAACAAACTACGAGCAGTACTTC. This gives the protein CASSPNIPGGTTNYEQYF. The full variable domain, with the rest looked up from reference TRBV7-6 and TRBJ2-7, is GAGVSQSPRYKVTKRGQDVALRCDPISGHVSLYWYRQALGQGPEFLTYFNYEAQQDKSGLPNDRFSAERPEGSISTLTIQRTEQRDSAMYRCASSPNIPGGTTNYEQYFGPGTRLTVT.

This clonotype came up a few times. The gene calls are TRBV27 and TRBJ2-7; a weak D match, TRBD2 (6 bases). This CDR3 is 14 amino acids long. V shed 6 bases and J shed 3 bases, with 15 bases lying between them. Germline loops: CDR1 MNHEY, CDR2 SMNVEV (reference sequence). The CDR3 protein is CASSRGTLIYEQYF. DNA of the CDR3: TGTGCCAGCAGCCGCGGGACCCTGATCTACGAGCAGTACTTC.